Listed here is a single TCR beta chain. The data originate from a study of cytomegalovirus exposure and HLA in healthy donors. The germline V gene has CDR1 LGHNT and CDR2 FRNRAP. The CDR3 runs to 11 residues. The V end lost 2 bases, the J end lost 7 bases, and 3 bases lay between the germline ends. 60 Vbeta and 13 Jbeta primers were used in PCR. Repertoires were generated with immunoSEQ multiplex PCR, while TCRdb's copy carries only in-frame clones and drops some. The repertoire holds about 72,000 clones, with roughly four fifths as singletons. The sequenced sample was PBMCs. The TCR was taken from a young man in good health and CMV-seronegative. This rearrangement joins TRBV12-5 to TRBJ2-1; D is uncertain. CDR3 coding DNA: TGTGCTAGTGGTTTGTCTAATGAGCAGTTCTTC. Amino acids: CASGLSNEQFF.